These 15 T cell receptor beta chains originate from one sample sequenced in a study of identical twins. One entry per CDR3 protein results from TCRdb running MiXCR on the 5' RACE reads. The table has 600,000 to 800,000 distinct CDR3 sequences, 20% to 25% seen once. The same data also went into a second study, on T cells expressing NK-cell markers.

The sample taken for sequencing was PBMCs. The receptor set was obtained from a woman between 18 and 30 years old in good health.

This clonotype was seen more than once but under ten times. The chain has TRBV7-9 and TRBJ2-6, with D perhaps given as TRBD1 or TRBD2 (5 bases each). Trimming removed 5 bases from V and 0 bases from J, with 14 bases in between. CDR3 length: 17 residues. CDR1 SEHNR and CDR2 FQNEAQ come from the germline V gene (reference sequence). The CDR3 spells CASSPERGGSGANVLTF. CDR3 DNA: TGTGCCAGCAGCCCTGAGAGGGGTGGCTCTGGGGCCAACGTCCTGACTTTC.

V usage is TRBV6-1 and J usage is TRBJ2-5; TRBD2 aligns across 7 bases. CDR1 is MNHNS and CDR2 is SASEGT in the germline V gene. The V gene end was trimmed by 6 bases and the J gene end by 3 bases; junction bases not matched to a gene: 7. The CDR3 sequence is 14 residues long. The CDR3 is CASSTWGREETQYF. The CDR3 DNA is TGTGCCAGCAGCACCTGGGGGAGGGAAGAGACCCAGTACTTC.

Sample share makes this clonotype medium-sized. The J gene is TRBJ2-3, the V gene TRBV9, with unresolved D. Deletions cut 0 bases from V and 6 bases from J, with 8 bases between. The CDR3 has 13 amino acids. Germline loops: CDR1 SGDLS, CDR2 YYNGEE. The DNA of the CDR3 is TGTGCCAGCAGCGTAGCTACGAGGGATACGCAGTATTTT. Translation gives CASSVATRDTQYF.

This clonotype was recorded many times. The chain recombines TRBV6-5 with TRBJ1-6; D gene uncertain. The CDR3 contains 13 residues. The V and J ends lost 0 bases and 9 bases respectively, with 6 bases between them. CDR1 and CDR2 from the germline V gene are MNHEY and SVGAGI. The CDR3 DNA sequence: TGTGCCAGCAGTTACTCATTATCTTCACCCCTCCACTTT. Its translation is CASSYSLSSPLHF.

This clonotype was counted many times. The chain carries TRBV7-9 and TRBJ2-7; D gene ambiguous. The V end lost 4 bases, the J end lost 0 bases, and 10 bases lay between the germline ends. Germline V gene data show CDR1 as SEHNR and CDR2 as FQNEAQ (reference sequence). This CDR3 comprises 14 residues. The CDR3 region has the DNA TGTGCCAGCAGCTCGGTTGGCGACTCCTACGAGCAGTACTTC. This translates into CASSSVGDSYEQYF.

V and J are TRBV12-3 or TRBV12-4 and TRBJ1-5; D uncertain. Between the trimmed V and J ends, which lost 2 bases and 6 bases, there was a span of 8 bases. The CDR3 covers 13 residues. The CDR3 sequence: CASSLIWPQPQHF. CDR3 sequence (DNA): TGTGCCAGCAGTTTAATCTGGCCTCAGCCCCAGCATTTT.

V usage is TRBV20-1 and J usage is TRBJ2-3; weak D call: TRBD1 (6 bases). The V end lost 5 bases, the J end lost 4 bases, and 13 bases lay between the germline ends. The CDR3 consists of 13 residues. Per the germline V gene, CDR1 is DFQATT and CDR2 is SNEGSKA (reference sequence). This CDR3 is CSAGTPAPDTQYF. CDR3 bases: TGCAGTGCTGGGACACCCGCCCCAGATACGCAGTATTTT.

The gene calls are TRBV13 and TRBJ2-7; D is ambiguous. Germline values: CDR1 PRHDT, CDR2 FYEKMQ (reference sequence). Trimming removed 2 bases from V and 1 base from J, with 12 bases in between. The CDR3 is 15 amino acids. CDR3 sequence reads: CASSLRATWSYEQYF. As DNA, the CDR3 is TGTGCCAGCAGCTTACGCGCGACTTGGTCCTACGAGCAGTACTTC.

The chain employs TRBV7-3 and TRBJ2-5; the D is unclear. Trimming stripped 3 bases from V and 6 bases from J, with 11 bases between. CDR3 length: 13 residues. Looked up from germline, CDR1 is SGHTA and CDR2 is FQGTGA. The CDR3 sequence: CASSFERQQTQYF. Here the CDR3 DNA reads TGTGCCAGCAGCTTCGAGCGTCAACAGACCCAGTACTTC. Complete variable domain (other parts from reference TRBV7-3 and TRBJ2-5): GAGVSQTPSNKVTEKGKYVELRCDPISGHTALYWYRQSLGQGPEFLIYFQGTGAADDSGLPNDRFFAVRPEGSVSTLKIQRTERGDSAVYLCASSFERQQTQYFGPGTRLLVL.

The chain carries TRBV20-1 and TRBJ2-3; 8 bases are shared with TRBD2. V trimming: 5 bases; J trimming: 6 bases; junction bases outside the gene matches: 10. The CDR3 consists of 14 residues. Germline V CDR1 and CDR2: DFQATT, SNEGSKA (reference sequence). The CDR3 DNA is TGCAGTGCTCCCGAGAGGAGCGGGAGTGATACGCAGTATTTT. Amino acids: CSAPERSGSDTQYF.

This clonotype showed up many times. This sequence joins TRBV7-8 and TRBJ1-5; D is perhaps TRBD1 (5 bases). The V gene lost 5 bases and the J gene lost 0 bases, with 23 bases spanning the gap. Germline V CDR1 and CDR2: SGHVS, FQNEAQ. This CDR3 is built from 19 residues. The CDR3 DNA reads TGTGCCAGCAGCCCAGAGATCCAGGGCGGTTGGAGTAGCAATCAGCCCCAGCATTTT. Protein product: CASSPEIQGGWSSNQPQHF.

V and J are TRBV5-5 and TRBJ2-5; no clear D. This CDR3 comprises 14 residues. Per germline, CDR1 SGHKS and CDR2 YYEKEE (reference sequence). Trimming left V 4 bases short and J 2 bases short, with 12 bases between. The CDR3 is CASSLATYQETQYF. CDR3 DNA sequence: TGTGCCAGCAGCCTTGCGACTTATCAAGAGACCCAGTACTTC. Supplemented by reference TRBV5-5 and TRBJ2-5, the full variable domain reads DAGVTQSPTHLIKTRGQQVTLRCSPISGHKSVSWYQQVLGQGPQFIFQYYEKEERGRGNFPDRFSARQFPNYSSELNVNALLLGDSALYLCASSLATYQETQYFGPGTRLLVL.

The chain links TRBV18 to TRBJ2-5; TRBD1 matches 9 bases. Germline V lookup: CDR1 KGHSH, CDR2 LQKENI. The trim removed 4 bases at V and 6 bases at J, leaving 15 bases unmatched. This CDR3 is 17 amino acids long. The CDR3 loop reads CASSLFFGTGNPKTQYF. CDR3 bases: TGTGCCAGCTCACTCTTCTTTGGGACAGGGAATCCGAAGACCCAGTACTTC.

This clonotype showed up just a few times. The V and J genes are TRBV12-3 or TRBV12-4 and TRBJ1-2; D gene uncertain. The ends were cut back, 2 bases at V and 7 bases at J, with 11 bases in the middle. This CDR3 spans 13 amino acids. Written as DNA, the CDR3 is TGTGCCAGCAGTTTACCGGGGTCGGCTGGCTACACCTTC. Translating gives CASSLPGSAGYTF.

The gene calls are TRBV4-3 and TRBJ2-1; a weak D match, TRBD1 (5 bases). This CDR3 has 15 amino acids. Trimming took off 1 base at V and 8 bases at J, with 15 bases between the two ends. The germline gives CDR1 LGHNA, CDR2 YSLEER. The chain's CDR3 is CASSQVRVDKDEQFF. CDR3 DNA: TGCGCCAGCAGCCAAGTAAGGGTGGACAAGGATGAGCAGTTCTTC.